Given below is one TCR beta chain in context. The antigen remains undetermined. Assay used: immunoSEQ multiplex PCR; TCRdb lists only in-frame clones, some missing. The sample records about 120,000 clones, 88% being singletons. This sample is part of a study of T cell responses to AZD1222 COVID-19 vaccine. About the research overall: Second doses that came at about 4 or about 12 weeks were put together. Study-wide results and caveats: Once two AZD1222 doses were given, Spike-specific TCR breadth and depth went up. Possibly, clonal diversity was underestimated; donors were largely white British and included more females. Sampling captured repertoires only after the peak T cell response.

V lost 0 bases to trimming and J lost 8 bases; unmatched junction nucleotides: 8. The CDR3 contains 15 residues. Per germline, CDR1 SGHRS and CDR2 YFSETQ. The sequence was obtained from an adult in good health. This chain joins TRBV5-1 and TRBJ1-1; 9 nucleotides match TRBD1. Sequences were derived from peripheral blood, sampled on day 0 of AZD1222 vaccination. The CDR3 DNA follows: TGCGCCAGCAGCTTGGGAGCCGGACAGGGGATGGAAGCTTTCTTT. It codes for CASSLGAGQGMEAFF.